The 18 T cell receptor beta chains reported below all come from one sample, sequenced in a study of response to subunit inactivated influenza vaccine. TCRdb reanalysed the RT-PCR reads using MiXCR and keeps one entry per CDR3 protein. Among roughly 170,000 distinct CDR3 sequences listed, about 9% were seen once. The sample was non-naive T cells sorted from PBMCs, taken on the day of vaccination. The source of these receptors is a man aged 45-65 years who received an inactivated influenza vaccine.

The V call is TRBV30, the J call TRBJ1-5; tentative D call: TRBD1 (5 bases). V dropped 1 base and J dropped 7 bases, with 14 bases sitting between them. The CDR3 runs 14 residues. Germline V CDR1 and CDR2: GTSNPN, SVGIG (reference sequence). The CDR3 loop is CAWSAWGIRQPQHF. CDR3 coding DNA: TGTGCCTGGAGTGCTTGGGGGATTAGACAGCCCCAGCATTTT.

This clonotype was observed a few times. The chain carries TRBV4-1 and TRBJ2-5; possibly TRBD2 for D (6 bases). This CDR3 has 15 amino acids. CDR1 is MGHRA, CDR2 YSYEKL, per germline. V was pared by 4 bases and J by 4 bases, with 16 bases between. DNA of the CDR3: TGCGCCAGCAGCCCGAACCAGGGAGGCCGAGAGACCCAGTACTTC. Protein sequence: CASSPNQGGRETQYF.

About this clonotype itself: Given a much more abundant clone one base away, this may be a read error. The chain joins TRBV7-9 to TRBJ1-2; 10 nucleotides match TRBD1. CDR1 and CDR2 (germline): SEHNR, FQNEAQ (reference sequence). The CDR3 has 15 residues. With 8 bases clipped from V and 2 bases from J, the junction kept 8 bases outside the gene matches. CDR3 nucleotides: TGTGCCAGCGGTGTAGGGACAGGGGAAAACTATGGCTACACCTTC. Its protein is CASGVGTGENYGYTF. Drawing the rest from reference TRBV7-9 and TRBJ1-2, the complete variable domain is DTGVSQNPRHKITKRGQNVTFRCDPISEHNRLYWYRQTLGQGPEFLTYFQNEAQLEKSRLLSDRFSAERPKGSFSTLEIQRTEQGDSAMYLCASGVGTGENYGYTFGSGTRLTVV.

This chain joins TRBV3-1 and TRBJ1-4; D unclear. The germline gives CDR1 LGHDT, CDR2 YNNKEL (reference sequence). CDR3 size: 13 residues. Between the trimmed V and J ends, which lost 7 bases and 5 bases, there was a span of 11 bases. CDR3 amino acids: CASTSGPNEKLFF. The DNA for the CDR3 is TGTGCCAGCACTTCGGGTCCGAATGAAAAACTGTTTTTT.

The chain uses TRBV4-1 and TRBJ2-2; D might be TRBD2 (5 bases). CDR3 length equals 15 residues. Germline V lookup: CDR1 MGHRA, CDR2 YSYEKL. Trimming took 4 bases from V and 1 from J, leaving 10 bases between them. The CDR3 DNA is TGCGCCAGCAGCCTTAGCGTCCTGAACACCGGGGAGCTGTTTTTT. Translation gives CASSLSVLNTGELFF.

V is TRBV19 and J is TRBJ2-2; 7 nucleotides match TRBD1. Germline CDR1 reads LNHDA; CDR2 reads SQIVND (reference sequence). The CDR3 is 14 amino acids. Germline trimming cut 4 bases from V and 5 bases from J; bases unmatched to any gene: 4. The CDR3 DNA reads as TGTGCCAGTAGTACCCAACAGGGGACCGGGGAGCTGTTTTTT. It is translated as CASSTQQGTGELFF.

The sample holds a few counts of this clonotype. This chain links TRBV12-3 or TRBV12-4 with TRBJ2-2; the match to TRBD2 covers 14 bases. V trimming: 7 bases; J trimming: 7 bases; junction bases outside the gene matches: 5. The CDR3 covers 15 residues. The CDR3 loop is CASKTSGGAGGELFF. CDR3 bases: TGTGCCAGCAAGACTAGCGGGGGGGCCGGCGGGGAGCTGTTTTTT.

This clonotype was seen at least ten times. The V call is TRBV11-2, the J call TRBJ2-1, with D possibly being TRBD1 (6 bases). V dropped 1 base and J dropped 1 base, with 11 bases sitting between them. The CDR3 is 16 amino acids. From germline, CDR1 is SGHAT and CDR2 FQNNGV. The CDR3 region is CASSLGQGRSYNEQFF. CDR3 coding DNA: TGTGCCAGCAGCTTAGGCCAGGGGAGATCCTACAATGAGCAGTTCTTC.

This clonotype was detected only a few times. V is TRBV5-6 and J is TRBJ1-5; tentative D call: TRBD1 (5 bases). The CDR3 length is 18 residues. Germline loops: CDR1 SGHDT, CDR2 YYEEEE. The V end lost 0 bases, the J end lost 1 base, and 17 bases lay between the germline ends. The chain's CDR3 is CASSLGPGTYLSNQPQHF. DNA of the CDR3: TGTGCCAGCAGCTTGGGCCCAGGGACGTATTTGAGCAATCAGCCCCAGCATTTT.

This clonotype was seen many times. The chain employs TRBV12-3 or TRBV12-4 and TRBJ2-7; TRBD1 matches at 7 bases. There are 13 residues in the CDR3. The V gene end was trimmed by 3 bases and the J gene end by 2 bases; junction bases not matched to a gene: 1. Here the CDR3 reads CASSLDRTYEQYF. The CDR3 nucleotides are TGTGCCAGCAGTTTGGACAGGACCTACGAGCAGTACTTC.

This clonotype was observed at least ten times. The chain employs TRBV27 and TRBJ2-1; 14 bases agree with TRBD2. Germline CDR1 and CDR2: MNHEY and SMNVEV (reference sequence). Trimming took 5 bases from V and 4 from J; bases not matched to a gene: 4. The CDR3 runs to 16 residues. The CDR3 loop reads CASSHGLAGGYNEQFF. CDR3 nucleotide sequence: TGTGCCAGCAGTCATGGACTAGCGGGGGGTTACAATGAGCAGTTCTTC.

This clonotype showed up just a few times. For the CDR3, the DNA is TGTGCCAGCAGTCGATATGGACTAGCGGGAACCGGGGAGCTGTTTTTT. This codes for CASSRYGLAGTGELFF. This chain joins TRBV6-1 and TRBJ2-2; 12 nucleotides agree with TRBD2. The ends lost 5 bases at V and 5 bases at J; junction bases unmatched: 6. The CDR3 has 16 residues. CDR1 and CDR2 (germline): MNHNS, SASEGT.

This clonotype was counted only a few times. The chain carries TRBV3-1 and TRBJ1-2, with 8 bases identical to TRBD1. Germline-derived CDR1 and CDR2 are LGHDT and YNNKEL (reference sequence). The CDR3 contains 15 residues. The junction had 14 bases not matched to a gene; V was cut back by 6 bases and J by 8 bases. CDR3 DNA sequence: TGTGCCAGCAGACCTGACTCTCAGGGGGCGAAAGGCTACACCTTC. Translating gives CASRPDSQGAKGYTF.

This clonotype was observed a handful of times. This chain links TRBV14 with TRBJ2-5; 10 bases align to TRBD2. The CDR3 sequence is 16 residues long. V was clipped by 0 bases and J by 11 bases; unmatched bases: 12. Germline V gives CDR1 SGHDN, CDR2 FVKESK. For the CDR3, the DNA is TGTGCCAGCAGCCAAGATACAGCGGGAGGGTCCCCGCAACAGTACTTC. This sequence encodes CASSQDTAGGSPQQYF.

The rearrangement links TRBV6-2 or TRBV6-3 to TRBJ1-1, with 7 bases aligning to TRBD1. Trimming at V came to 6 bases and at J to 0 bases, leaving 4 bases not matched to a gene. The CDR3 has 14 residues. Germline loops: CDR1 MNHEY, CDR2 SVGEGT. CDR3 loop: CASRDGQVNTEAFF. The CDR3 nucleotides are TGTGCCAGCAGAGACGGACAGGTGAACACTGAAGCTTTCTTT.

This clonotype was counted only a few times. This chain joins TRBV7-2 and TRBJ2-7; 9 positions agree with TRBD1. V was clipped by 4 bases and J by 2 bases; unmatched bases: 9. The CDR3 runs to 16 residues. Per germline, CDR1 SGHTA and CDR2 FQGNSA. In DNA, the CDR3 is TGTGCCAGCAGCTCGACCTCCGGACAGGGGCCCTACGAGCAGTACTTC. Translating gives CASSSTSGQGPYEQYF. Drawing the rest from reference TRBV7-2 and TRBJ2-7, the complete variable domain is GAGVSQSPSNKVTEKGKDVELRCDPISGHTALYWYRQSLGQGLEFLIYFQGNSAPDKSGLPSDRFSAERTGGSVSTLTIQRTQQEDSAVYLCASSSTSGQGPYEQYFGPGTRLTVT.

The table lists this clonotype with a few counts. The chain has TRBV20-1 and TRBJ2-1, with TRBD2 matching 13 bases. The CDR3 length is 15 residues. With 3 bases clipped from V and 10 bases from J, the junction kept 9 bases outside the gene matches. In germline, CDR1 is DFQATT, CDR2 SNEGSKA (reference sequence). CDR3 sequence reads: CSARSGTSGIREQFF. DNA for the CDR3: TGCAGTGCTAGGTCCGGGACTAGCGGGATACGGGAGCAGTTCTTC.

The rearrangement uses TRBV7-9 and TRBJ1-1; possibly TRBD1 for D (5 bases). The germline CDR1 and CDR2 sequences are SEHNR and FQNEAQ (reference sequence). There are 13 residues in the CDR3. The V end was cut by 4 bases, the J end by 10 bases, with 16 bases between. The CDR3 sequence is CASSSPVWGRAFF. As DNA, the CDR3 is TGTGCCAGCAGCTCCCCGGTGTGGGGACGAGCTTTCTTT. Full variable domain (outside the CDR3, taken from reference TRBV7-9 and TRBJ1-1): DTGVSQNPRHKITKRGQNVTFRCDPISEHNRLYWYRQTLGQGPEFLTYFQNEAQLEKSRLLSDRFSAERPKGSFSTLEIQRTEQGDSAMYLCASSSPVWGRAFFGQGTRLTVV.